A selection of T cell receptor beta chains follows, all from one sample in a study of cytomegalovirus exposure and HLA in healthy donors. The assay was immunoSEQ multiplex PCR, and TCRdb's table has in-frame clones only and misses some. The sample lists approximately 270,000 clones, approximately 86% occurring once. The material sequenced was PBMCs. Every receptor here comes from a woman between 18 and 30 years old in good health and CMV-seronegative. Each CDR3 is given with its conserved first and last residue. The order of the fields is V gene, CDR3 protein.

V gene: TRBV4-1
CDR3 protein: CASSQEGQGPYEQYF

V gene: TRBV14
CDR3 protein: CASSRTGTNQPQHF

V gene: TRBV27
CDR3 protein: CASSPRQGSGYGYTF

V gene: TRBV15
CDR3 protein: CATSKSAIGNTIYF

V gene: TRBV6-5
CDR3 protein: CASSLTGGEGYGYTF

V gene: TRBV27
CDR3 protein: CASSFRSNYGYTF

V gene: TRBV27
CDR3 protein: CASSQGLALGEQYF

V gene: TRBV28
CDR3 protein: CATVGGAHQETQYF

V gene: TRBV30
CDR3 protein: CAWSVLDTEAFF

V gene: TRBV10-1
CDR3 protein: CASSEGGADTEAFF

V gene: TRBV4-3
CDR3 protein: CASSQDPRQGTYF

V gene: TRBV18
CDR3 protein: CASSPSRATGSYEQYF

V gene: TRBV10-3
CDR3 protein: CAISEAGTANQPQHF

V gene: TRBV6-5
CDR3 protein: CASSYWRTGSSYEQYF

V gene: TRBV6-4
CDR3 protein: CASSDGSGGTDTQYF

V gene: TRBV5-1
CDR3 protein: CASSCNGGTGSNYGYTF

V gene: TRBV5-6
CDR3 protein: CASSGSGGATGELFF

V gene: TRBV5-4
CDR3 protein: CASSSDSGVGNTEAFF

V gene: TRBV11-2
CDR3 protein: CASSLAGGIYEQYF

V gene: TRBV19
CDR3 protein: CASSMTAGGLYEQFF

V gene: TRBV5-1
CDR3 protein: CASSPGQGYNEQFF

V gene: TRBV5-1
CDR3 protein: CASSLRGASSVKRQETQYF

V gene: TRBV7-2
CDR3 protein: CASSYMRQGAFGYTF

V gene: TRBV7-2
CDR3 protein: CASSLDQGSYEQYF

V gene: TRBV18
CDR3 protein: CASSPPGRGPGNTEAFF

V gene: TRBV9
CDR3 protein: CASSVEKGLTGNTIYF

V gene: TRBV5-1
CDR3 protein: CASSFPYGGQDGYTF

V gene: TRBV5-1
CDR3 protein: CASSSSGTGFAGELFF

V gene: TRBV9
CDR3 protein: CASSVGTDVLDTQYF

V gene: TRBV4-1
CDR3 protein: CASSQEGGGPSVF

V gene: TRBV28
CDR3 protein: CASSLYRGFNQPQHF

V gene: TRBV7-2
CDR3 protein: CASSFLGRGGTYNEQFF

V gene: TRBV7-2
CDR3 protein: CTSSLAGGLNTDTQYF